The rows below give T cell receptor beta chains drawn from one sample of a study of read filtering for tumor transcriptome and immune sequencing. Each CDR3 protein gets one entry after TCRdb re-called the reads with MiXCR. The sample comprises about 130,000 distinct CDR3 sequences, about 13% of which are singletons, and 7.5% to 10% rests with the top ten. Sequenced: a population of CD138-negative cells sorted from bone marrow. The receptors stem from a donor aged 40 or over with multiple myeloma. The CDR3 runs from the conserved cysteine through the conserved F or W. A D gene is named only where the DNA matches it firmly. Expanded clones are given a class, and other clones once, few, many or no size at all.

abundance	d_gene	j_gene	v_gene	CDR3aa	CDR3nt
many	TRBD2	TRBJ2-1	TRBV7-9	CASTEPGLAGLKQFF	TGTGCCAGCACCGAACCGGGACTAGCGGGATTGAAGCAGTTCTTC
many	TRBD1	TRBJ2-7	TRBV2	CASRSTGPYEQYF	TGTGCCAGCAGGTCGACAGGGCCCTACGAGCAGTACTTC
many	-	TRBJ2-2	TRBV29-1	CSVTLGGAGGELFF	TGCAGCGTCACACTCGGGGGAGCCGGCGGGGAGCTGTTTTTT
many	-	TRBJ2-1	TRBV20-1	CSAIGDVSYNEQFF	TGCAGTGCTATAGGAGACGTCTCCTACAATGAGCAGTTCTTC
many	TRBD2	TRBJ2-5	TRBV5-6	CASSFGAGVLMETQYF	TGTGCCAGCAGCTTTGGGGCGGGAGTACTTATGGAGACCCAGTACTTC
few	-	TRBJ2-3	TRBV11-3	CASSLDRISGRTDTQYF	TGTGCCAGCAGCTTAGATCGTATTAGCGGACGCACAGATACGCAGTATTTT
many	TRBD2	TRBJ2-1	TRBV10-3	CATGGGEAGAPYNEQFF	TGTGCCACCGGGGGTGGAGAAGCGGGAGCCCCCTACAATGAGCAGTTCTTC
-	-	TRBJ2-1	TRBV5-5	CASSLGPSAALPYKEQFF	TGTGCCAGCAGCTTGGGCCCCTCAGCGGCCCTCCCCTACAAGGAGCAGTTCTTC
many	-	TRBJ1-5	TRBV12-3/TRBV12-4	CASSLSGGLGQPQHF	TGTGCCAGCAGTTTATCTGGGGGATTAGGTCAGCCCCAGCATTTT
few	-	TRBJ1-1	TRBV4-3	CASSQEAGLNTEAFF	TGCGCCAGCAGCCAAGAGGCGGGCCTGAACACTGAAGCTTTCTTT
many	-	TRBJ2-1	TRBV11-2	CASSLAYSSYNEQFF	TGTGCCAGCAGCCTAGCCTACAGCTCCTACAATGAGCAGTTCTTC
many	TRBD1	TRBJ2-1	TRBV6-5	CASSYYAGGNEQFF	TGTGCCAGCAGTTACTACGCAGGGGGTAATGAGCAGTTCTTC
many	-	TRBJ2-1	TRBV7-2	CASSLKLRQSHNEQFF	TGTGCCAGCAGCTTAAAATTGAGACAGAGCCACAATGAGCAGTTCTTC
-	-	TRBJ2-5	TRBV7-9	CASSNAQNQETQYF	TGTGCCAGCAGTAACGCCCAGAACCAAGAGACCCAGTACTTC
-	-	TRBJ1-1	TRBV4-2	CASSPSPSGERDEAFF	TGTGCCAGCAGCCCGAGTCCCAGCGGGGAAAGAGATGAAGCTTTCTTT
-	TRBD2	TRBJ2-1	TRBV12-3/TRBV12-4	CASSSTSGAVSSYNEQFF	TGTGCCAGCAGTTCGACTAGCGGGGCCGTTAGCTCCTACAATGAGCAGTTCTTC
many	TRBD1	TRBJ2-1	TRBV11-1	CASSPDRSEQFF	TGTGCCAGCAGCCCGGACAGGTCCGAGCAGTTCTTC